These T cell receptor beta chains were read from a single sample in a study of CD8+ T cells in alopecia areata. TCRdb keeps only in-frame clones here, not all; method: immunoSEQ multiplex PCR. The table includes 90,000 to 150,000 clones, less than 75% detected once. The input for sequencing was CD8+ T cells sorted from blood, taken at week 4, from a patient treated with tofacitinib. These receptors were collected from a human donor with alopecia areata. CDR3s include the opening cysteine and the closing phenylalanine or tryptophan. The order of the fields is V gene, J gene, clone size, CDR3 protein. Not every row has a clone size; where given, it reads once, few, many or a size class.

v_gene: TRBV30; j_gene: TRBJ1-2; abundance: NA; CDR3aa: CAWSAGVGGYTF
v_gene: TRBV9; j_gene: TRBJ1-2; abundance: NA; CDR3aa: CASSVGGGNYGYTF
v_gene: TRBV29-1; j_gene: TRBJ1-2; abundance: once; CDR3aa: CSVEGAWDRSYGYTF
v_gene: TRBV5-1; j_gene: TRBJ1-1; abundance: NA; CDR3aa: CASSGQGITEAFF
v_gene: TRBV27; j_gene: TRBJ1-1; abundance: NA; CDR3aa: CASSFKTNTEAFF
v_gene: TRBV30; j_gene: TRBJ1-1; abundance: NA; CDR3aa: CAWSVQSGTEAFF
v_gene: TRBV7-9; j_gene: TRBJ1-2; abundance: few; CDR3aa: CASSLVLELYGYTF
v_gene: TRBV4-1; j_gene: TRBJ2-1; abundance: NA; CDR3aa: CASSQLLLGNEQFF
v_gene: TRBV29-1; j_gene: TRBJ2-5; abundance: NA; CDR3aa: CSATQETQYF
v_gene: TRBV6-5; j_gene: TRBJ2-1; abundance: NA; CDR3aa: CASSYSWYGNNEQFF
v_gene: TRBV7-9; j_gene: TRBJ2-3; abundance: few; CDR3aa: CASSLAEGVTDTQYF
v_gene: TRBV29-1; j_gene: TRBJ2-7; abundance: once; CDR3aa: CSVRTVSGGYEQYF
v_gene: TRBV6-5; j_gene: TRBJ1-2; abundance: NA; CDR3aa: CASRPGAYGYGYTF
v_gene: TRBV15; j_gene: TRBJ1-5; abundance: NA; CDR3aa: CATSTRNQPQHF
v_gene: TRBV9; j_gene: TRBJ2-7; abundance: once; CDR3aa: CASSVMMDSTVGEQYF
v_gene: TRBV30; j_gene: TRBJ1-2; abundance: few; CDR3aa: CAWELGLYGYTF
v_gene: TRBV6-5; j_gene: TRBJ1-6; abundance: NA; CDR3aa: CASSPDGESSPLHF
v_gene: TRBV7-9; j_gene: TRBJ1-5; abundance: NA; CDR3aa: CASSLGRANQPQHF
v_gene: TRBV30; j_gene: TRBJ1-5; abundance: few; CDR3aa: CAWSAMELGPQHF
v_gene: TRBV27; j_gene: TRBJ2-7; abundance: NA; CDR3aa: CASSLRGDEQYF
v_gene: TRBV11-2; j_gene: NA; abundance: NA; CDR3aa: CASSLGSWYEQYF
v_gene: TRBV12-5; j_gene: TRBJ2-3; abundance: NA; CDR3aa: CASGPGQDTDTQYF
v_gene: TRBV2; j_gene: TRBJ2-5; abundance: NA; CDR3aa: CASSPVPAQETQYF
v_gene: TRBV29-1; j_gene: TRBJ2-7; abundance: few; CDR3aa: CSVEGTSGGDIYEQYF
v_gene: TRBV19; j_gene: TRBJ1-5; abundance: few; CDR3aa: CASSITEYGNQPQHF
v_gene: TRBV25-1; j_gene: TRBJ2-5; abundance: NA; CDR3aa: CASSEWREEETQYF
v_gene: TRBV11-2; j_gene: TRBJ2-7; abundance: NA; CDR3aa: CASSWQGWYEQYF
v_gene: TRBV5-1; j_gene: TRBJ1-1; abundance: once; CDR3aa: CASSLAGYPEAFF
v_gene: TRBV7-8; j_gene: TRBJ2-7; abundance: NA; CDR3aa: CASRSRDYEQYF
v_gene: TRBV30; j_gene: TRBJ1-1; abundance: few; CDR3aa: CAWSSGGTMNTEAFF
v_gene: TRBV6-5; j_gene: TRBJ2-5; abundance: NA; CDR3aa: CASSYAGLSETQYF
v_gene: TRBV15; j_gene: TRBJ2-2; abundance: NA; CDR3aa: CATSYGTGVSTGELFF
v_gene: TRBV2; j_gene: TRBJ1-2; abundance: NA; CDR3aa: CASRPEGGNFYGYTF
v_gene: TRBV29-1; j_gene: TRBJ2-7; abundance: NA; CDR3aa: CSVEIRDRGYEQYF
v_gene: TRBV27; j_gene: TRBJ2-7; abundance: NA; CDR3aa: CASSLSRLAGGLHEQYF